What follows describes a single T cell receptor (beta chain). The antigen remains unidentified. Using around 10 ml of fresh peripheral blood, PBMCs were prepared. These data come from a study of T cells in Graves' hyperthyroidism and ophthalmopathy. Looking at the study overall: Prior to any treatment, at the point of initial diagnosis, peripheral blood was collected. Notes on the study in general: Ophthalmopathy was separated from stable hyperthyroidism by a 13 V-J model. Blood held most thyroid clonotypes expanded above 0.001 frequency.

It was RNA transcripts that yielded the amplified TCR beta CDR3 regions. First-round RT-PCR targeting the TCR CDR3 was performed with the HTBI primer set. TCRdb reprocessed the multiplex PCR reads via MiXCR and lists one record per CDR3 protein. The sample has 500,000 to 750,000 distinct CDR3 sequences; 14% are singletons. Sequenced material: blood. The clonotype originates from a woman younger than 30 with Graves' ophthalmopathy.

The DNA for the CDR3 is TGTGCCAGCAGTGACAGGGGGGGGAGCACAGATACGCAGTATTTT. Protein: CASSDRGGSTDTQYF. J is TRBJ2-3 and V is TRBV25-1; D assignment may be TRBD1 or TRBD2 (7 bases each). Germline V gene sequence: CDR1 MGHDK, CDR2 SYGVNS. V was trimmed by 3 bases and J by 0 bases, leaving 10 bases between them. The CDR3 spans 15 residues.